This T cell receptor beta chain comes out of a study of cytomegalovirus exposure and HLA in healthy donors. Primers included in the PCR were 60 Vbeta and 13 Jbeta primers. Clones were read by immunoSEQ multiplex PCR, and TCRdb kept only the in-frame ones, dropping some. The sample contains 60,000 to 65,000 clones, more than 75% of which appear only once. The table lists this clone with a few counts. The length of the CDR3 is 14 residues. Trimming took off 10 bases at V and 4 bases at J, with 20 bases between the two ends. In germline, CDR1 is MNHEY, CDR2 SMNVEV (reference sequence). The source of this sequence is a man between 18 and 29 years old in good health and CMV-seronegative. Sequencing was carried out using PBMCs. The rearrangement uses TRBV27 and TRBJ2-7, with no clear D. The CDR3 DNA follows: TGTGCCACCACTCCAACCGGAGACCGGTACGAGCAGTACTTC. Amino acids: CATTPTGDRYEQYF.